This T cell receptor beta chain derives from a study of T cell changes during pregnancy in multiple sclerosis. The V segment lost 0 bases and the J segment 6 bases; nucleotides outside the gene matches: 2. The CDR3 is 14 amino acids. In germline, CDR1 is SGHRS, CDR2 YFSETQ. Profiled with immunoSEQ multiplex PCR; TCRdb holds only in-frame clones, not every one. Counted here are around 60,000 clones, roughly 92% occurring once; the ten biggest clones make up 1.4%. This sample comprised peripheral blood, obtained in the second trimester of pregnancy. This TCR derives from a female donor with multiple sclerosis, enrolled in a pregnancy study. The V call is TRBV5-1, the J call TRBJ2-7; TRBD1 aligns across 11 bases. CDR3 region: CASSLGTGGLEQYF. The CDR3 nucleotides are TGCGCCAGCAGCTTGGGGACAGGGGGCCTCGAGCAGTACTTC.